The 4 T cell receptor beta chains given below trace back to one sample, sequenced in a study of blood T cell repertoires in COVID-19. Sequencing used immunoSEQ multiplex PCR; TCRdb keeps in-frame clones, though not all of them. This table holds 240,000 or so clones, about four fifths found once. Sequences were obtained from peripheral blood. These receptors were obtained from a woman of 80 years or more with COVID-19, enrolled during active disease.

V is TRBV6-6 and J is TRBJ1-2, with 8 bases matching TRBD1. The germline V gene encodes CDR1 MNHNY and CDR2 SVGAGI (reference sequence). The CDR3 totals 14 residues. After removal of 7 bases from V and 8 bases from J, the junction contained 12 bases not matched to a gene. The DNA for the CDR3 is TGTGCCAGCAACCCGCCGGGACAGGCGAAGGGCTACACCTTC. This translates into CASNPPGQAKGYTF.

This clone was observed at least ten times. V usage is TRBV7-3 and J usage is TRBJ1-6; 7 positions match TRBD1. Germline V gene data show CDR1 as SGHTA and CDR2 as FQGTGA. V lost 5 bases to trimming and J lost 7 bases; unmatched junction nucleotides: 5. This CDR3 has 14 residues. This CDR3 reads CASSPGTVNSPLHF. CDR3 nucleotides: TGTGCCAGCAGCCCGGGGACAGTCAATTCACCCCTCCACTTT.

The chain recombines TRBV6-5 with TRBJ1-5; TRBD1 might be the D (5 bases). The CDR3 is 13 amino acids. The V gene's germline CDR1 is MNHEY and CDR2 SVGAGI. The V and J ends lost 1 base and 5 bases respectively, with 6 bases between them. Here the CDR3 reads CASSYYRYQPQHF. DNA for the CDR3: TGTGCCAGCAGTTACTACAGGTATCAGCCCCAGCATTTT.

This chain joins TRBV30 and TRBJ1-5; D call uncertain. The CDR3 consists of 14 residues. Germline CDR1 reads GTSNPN; CDR2 reads SVGIG (reference sequence). The V and J ends lost 5 bases and 4 bases respectively, with 15 bases between them. CDR3 loop: CAWSLGGRNQPQHF. The CDR3 nucleotides are TGTGCCTGGTCACTAGGAGGGAGGAATCAGCCCCAGCATTTT.